This T cell receptor beta chain was found in a study of T cell responses to AZD1222 COVID-19 vaccine. Study results and limitations: After the peak T cell response, and only then, were repertoires sampled. Seropositive status at baseline applied to only five to seven AZD1222 recipients. Targets within unmutated variant regions were reportedly found for nearly half of spike-specific TCRs. Most donors were white British and more were female, and clonal diversity was possibly underestimated.

Data came from immunoSEQ multiplex PCR; TCRdb stores just in-frame clones and leaves some out. The sample records 64,000 or so clones, roughly 84% being singletons. CDR1 and CDR2 from the germline V gene are SGHVS and FNYEAQ. With V trimmed by 1 base and J by 10 bases, 6 bases remained unmatched. The CDR3 is 15 residues long. In the case of this clone: Antigen specificity is unknown.

The rearrangement links TRBV7-6 to TRBJ2-1; 11 bases fit TRBD1. The specimen was peripheral blood, collected on day 0 of AZD1222 vaccination. The sequence was obtained from an adult in good health. CDR3 region: CASSLDLGQGVEQFF. CDR3 DNA: TGTGCCAGCAGCTTAGATCTGGGACAGGGGGTAGAGCAGTTCTTC.